These 26 T cell receptor beta chains came from one sample sequenced in a study of cytomegalovirus exposure and HLA in healthy donors (dated 2017 in TCRdb). Library construction relied on the immunoSEQ multiplex PCR assay. TCRdb took over this immuneACCESS table, retaining in-frame rearrangements with V and J assigned. Such tables are incomplete; in checked studies, under half of the missing clones stem from an unresolved V gene, and the remainder is unexplained. For this sample the table gives 70,000 to 75,000 clones, of which about 94% were detected only once. Of the sample, more than 1.2% falls within the top ten clones. Material for sequencing was PBMCs. The receptor source for this set is a man younger than 30 in good health and CMV-seropositive.

The chain uses TRBV9 and TRBJ2-7, with 7 bases fitting TRBD2. CDR1 and CDR2 from the germline V gene are SGDLS and YYNGEE. CDR3 size: 15 residues. Unmatched junction bases numbered 12, after V lost 4 bases and J lost 5 bases. The CDR3 loop is CASSLNGLGFDEQYF. CDR3 in DNA: TGTGCCAGCAGCCTCAACGGACTAGGATTCGACGAGCAGTACTTC.

This sequence joins TRBV2 and TRBJ1-1; D is ambiguous. V was trimmed by 4 bases and J by 11 bases, leaving 17 bases between them. CDR1 and CDR2 from the germline V gene are SNHLY and FYNNEI. This CDR3 contains 13 residues. The CDR3 sequence: CASSVETLELAFF. The DNA of the CDR3 is TGTGCCAGCAGTGTAGAGACATTAGAACTGGCTTTCTTT.

The V gene is TRBV10-2, the J gene TRBJ2-7; TRBD2 matches 9 bases. Germline lookup yields CDR1 WSHSY and CDR2 SAAADI. With V trimmed by 4 bases and J by 6 bases, 7 bases remained unmatched. The CDR3 spans 14 residues. DNA for the CDR3: TGCGCCAGCAGTGGAGTAGCGGGAGATGTCGAGCAGTACTTC. Translated: CASSGVAGDVEQYF.

The chain couples TRBV4-1 to TRBJ2-4; possibly TRBD2 for D (6 bases). CDR3 length: 16 amino acids. Germline V gives CDR1 MGHRA, CDR2 YSYEKL. The V gene lost 5 bases and the J gene lost 2 bases, with 16 bases spanning the gap. Written as DNA, the CDR3 is TGCGCCAGCAGCACGCATTCGGAGGGGTCCAAAAACATTCAGTACTTC. Translation: CASSTHSEGSKNIQYF.

The chain is built from TRBV5-1 and TRBJ2-7; the match to TRBD1 covers 10 bases. The CDR3 covers 18 residues. V trimming: 1 base; J trimming: 2 bases; junction bases outside the gene matches: 12. CDR1 and CDR2 (germline): SGHRS, YFSETQ. The DNA for the CDR3 is TGCGCCAGCAGCTTGACCACCCCGGGACAGGGGATCGCCTACGAGCAGTACTTC. Amino acid sequence: CASSLTTPGQGIAYEQYF.

The DNA for the CDR3 is TGTGCCAGCAGTGGGGCGGGGGGGACCTACAATGAGCAGTTCTTC. Its translation is CASSGAGGTYNEQFF. The chain recombines TRBV25-1 with TRBJ2-1; 9 positions agree with TRBD2. The CDR3 runs to 15 residues. Germline loops: CDR1 MGHDK, CDR2 SYGVNS. V shed 4 bases and J 2 bases; nucleotides not matched to a gene: 3.

This clone has a single count. J is TRBJ1-1 and V is TRBV5-4, with D perhaps matching TRBD1 (6 bases). The CDR3 is made up of 16 amino acids. V lost 2 bases, J lost 1 base, and 15 bases lay in between. Germline values: CDR1 SGHNT, CDR2 YYREEE (reference sequence). The CDR3, as DNA: TGTGCCAGCAGCTTCGGTGGCAGGACAGCGAACACTGAAGCTTTCTTT. It is translated as CASSFGGRTANTEAFF.

The chain is built from TRBV10-3 and TRBJ2-3, with 7 bases identical to TRBD2. V gave up 2 bases and J gave up 6 bases; unmatched junction bases: 5. In germline, CDR1 is ENHRY, CDR2 SYGVKD. This CDR3 spans 14 amino acids. This CDR3 reads CAISEREGSDTQYF. The CDR3 DNA follows: TGTGCCATCAGTGAGAGGGAGGGCTCGGATACGCAGTATTTT.

This clone has only one observation. The chain couples TRBV19 to TRBJ1-2; 11 bases match TRBD1. J lost 8 bases, V lost 6 bases, and 2 bases had no gene match. Germline V gives CDR1 LNHDA, CDR2 SQIVND (reference sequence). CDR3 length: 12 residues. This chain's CDR3 is CASRRTGGGYTF. For the CDR3, the DNA is TGTGCCAGTAGAAGGACAGGGGGCGGCTACACCTTC.

J is TRBJ2-2 and V is TRBV2; possibly TRBD2 for D (5 bases). Germline V gene data show CDR1 as SNHLY and CDR2 as FYNNEI. The CDR3 has 15 amino acids. The V end lost 2 bases, the J end lost 4 bases, and 11 bases lay between the germline ends. CDR3 DNA: TGTGCCAGCAGTGAAAGAGGGCCCCCCACCGGGGAGCTGTTTTTT. Its protein product is CASSERGPPTGELFF.

This chain connects TRBV27 to TRBJ2-1, with 8 bases identical to TRBD1. V lost 4 bases, J lost 0 bases, and 2 bases stayed unmatched. There are 15 residues in the CDR3. Germline V lookup: CDR1 MNHEY, CDR2 SMNVEV (reference sequence). CDR3: CASSSTGASYNEQFF. Here the CDR3 DNA reads TGTGCCAGCAGTTCGACAGGGGCCTCCTACAATGAGCAGTTCTTC.

V usage is TRBV29-1 and J usage is TRBJ2-7, with 9 bases identical to TRBD1. CDR3 length: 12 residues. J lost 4 bases, V lost 4 bases, and 2 bases had no gene match. Germline lookup yields CDR1 SQVTM and CDR2 ANQGSEA. CDR3 nucleotides: TGCAGCGTTGCGACAGGGGGTTACGAGCAGTACTTC. Translating it yields CSVATGGYEQYF.

The chain joins TRBV5-1 to TRBJ2-3, with 12 bases identical to TRBD2. The germline V gene has CDR1 SGHRS and CDR2 YFSETQ. With 1 base clipped from V and 0 bases from J, the junction kept 6 bases outside the gene matches. This CDR3 is built from 18 residues. CDR3 DNA sequence: TGCGCCAGCAGCTTGTTGGCTAGCGGGGGGGCGAGCACAGATACGCAGTATTTT. Protein: CASSLLASGGASTDTQYF. The variable domain in full, completed from reference TRBV5-1 and TRBJ2-3, reads KAGVTQTPRYLIKTRGQQVTLSCSPISGHRSVSWYQQTPGQGLQFLFEYFSETQRNKGNFPGRFSGRQFSNSRSEMNVSTLELGDSALYLCASSLLASGGASTDTQYFGPGTRLTVL.

The chain joins TRBV27 to TRBJ1-1, with D maybe TRBD1 (6 bases). Germline values: CDR1 MNHEY, CDR2 SMNVEV (reference sequence). The CDR3 totals 14 residues. Trimming left V 5 bases short and J 1 base short, with 11 bases between. The CDR3 spells CASSLPDRNTEAFF. The CDR3 DNA is TGTGCCAGCAGTCTACCGGACAGGAACACTGAAGCTTTCTTT.

This clone was found once. The chain uses TRBV6-1 and TRBJ2-7, with 7 bases aligning to TRBD2. The germline gives CDR1 MNHNS, CDR2 SASEGT. V dropped 4 bases and J dropped 3; count of bases not matched to a gene: 9. This CDR3 is 15 amino acids long. The CDR3 reads CASSVEAGVHYEQYF. DNA of the CDR3: TGTGCCAGCAGTGTGGAGGCGGGGGTTCACTACGAGCAGTACTTC.

The chain recombines TRBV9 with TRBJ2-5; 8 bases map to TRBD1. The V gene end was trimmed by 4 bases and the J gene end by 6 bases; junction bases not matched to a gene: 17. This CDR3 is 17 amino acids long. In germline, CDR1 is SGDLS, CDR2 YYNGEE. CDR3: CASSLQGARPSLKTQYF. In nucleotides, the CDR3 is TGTGCCAGCAGCCTCCAGGGGGCTCGGCCAAGCTTAAAGACCCAGTACTTC.

V is TRBV7-2 and J is TRBJ2-1; D perhaps matches TRBD1 (6 bases). Germline loops: CDR1 SGHTA, CDR2 FQGNSA. The CDR3 spans 15 residues. The germline V and J ends were trimmed by 4 bases and 10 bases, with 20 bases remaining between them. The CDR3 sequence is CASSSHPGALEEQFF. DNA for the CDR3: TGTGCCAGCAGCTCCCACCCAGGGGCCTTAGAGGAGCAGTTCTTC.

The V gene is TRBV6-1, the J gene TRBJ2-5; a weak D match, TRBD1 (6 bases). The V gene lost 6 bases and the J gene lost 9 bases, with 17 bases spanning the gap. This CDR3 contains 13 residues. CDR1 and CDR2 (germline): MNHNS, SASEGT. The DNA for the CDR3 is TGTGCCAGCAGGGAACAGGGCCGTGAGGCCCAGTACTTC. Translation gives CASREQGREAQYF.

This sequence joins TRBV18 and TRBJ1-2; D may be TRBD1 (5 bases). Germline-derived CDR1 and CDR2 are KGHSH and LQKENI. This CDR3 is built from 14 residues. V was pared by 0 bases and J by 8 bases, with 13 bases between. This CDR3 reads CASSPPTAGWGYTF. The CDR3 nucleotides are TGTGCCAGCTCACCACCGACAGCCGGGTGGGGCTACACCTTC.

This chain uses TRBV10-2 with TRBJ2-2; TRBD2 aligns across 12 bases. V shed 5 bases, J shed 3 bases, and the junction held 4 bases outside the gene matches. Per the germline V gene, CDR1 is WSHSY and CDR2 is SAAADI. The CDR3 is made up of 16 amino acids. CDR3 nucleotide sequence: TGCGCCAGCAGTTCTGGGACTAGCGGGTACACCGGGGAGCTGTTTTTT. It encodes CASSSGTSGYTGELFF.

The V gene is TRBV9, the J gene TRBJ2-3; tentative D call: TRBD1 (6 bases). Germline CDR1 reads SGDLS; CDR2 reads YYNGEE. V lost 1 base to trimming and J lost 5 bases, with 14 bases between them. CDR3 size: 15 residues. CDR3 nucleotide sequence: TGTGCCAGCAGCGTATGGGCAGGGGCTGTAGATACGCAGTATTTT. Its translation: CASSVWAGAVDTQYF.

This chain's CDR3 is CASRLAGGYEQYF. Written as DNA, the CDR3 is TGTGCCAGTCGACTAGCGGGAGGCTACGAGCAGTACTTC. J is TRBJ2-7 and V is TRBV6-1, with 13 bases identical to TRBD2. CDR3 size: 13 residues. V was clipped by 9 bases and J by 3 bases; unmatched bases: 2. Germline V lookup: CDR1 MNHNS, CDR2 SASEGT.

This clone occurred once. The V and J genes are TRBV4-1 and TRBJ2-7, with TRBD2 matching 9 bases. Losses at the gene ends were 7 bases for V and 3 bases for J; bases not matched to a gene: 7. This CDR3 comprises 14 residues. Germline CDR1 MGHRA, CDR2 YSYEKL. CDR3 nucleotides: TGCGCCAGCACTAGGGCGGGAGGGTTCTACGAGCAGTACTTC. Encoded protein: CASTRAGGFYEQYF.

This clone was seen once. The genes are TRBV28 and TRBJ2-1; D may be TRBD2 (6 bases). There are 15 residues in the CDR3. V shed 4 bases and J shed 3 bases, with 13 bases lying between them. Germline V gene lookup returns CDR1 MDHEN and CDR2 SYDVKM. Here the CDR3 reads CASSSPPGGYNEQFF. Written as DNA, the CDR3 is TGTGCCAGCAGTTCCCCCCCCGGGGGCTACAATGAGCAGTTCTTC.

The chain carries TRBV7-3 and TRBJ2-1, with D possibly TRBD1 on 5 matching bases. CDR1 is SGHTA and CDR2 is FQGTGA in the germline V gene. Trimming removed 6 bases from V and 11 bases from J, with 17 bases in between. The CDR3 consists of 13 residues. As DNA, the CDR3 is TGTGCCAGCAGACTTCAGGGTACCCATAAGCAGTTCTTC. Its protein is CASRLQGTHKQFF.

The rearrangement links TRBV6-1 to TRBJ2-2; possible D gene TRBD1, 6 bases. The germline V and J ends were trimmed by 4 bases and 2 bases, with 11 bases remaining between them. CDR1 is MNHNS and CDR2 is SASEGT in the germline V gene. The length of the CDR3 is 15 residues. CDR3 amino acids: CASSVGTYNTGELFF. In DNA form, the CDR3 reads TGTGCCAGCAGTGTCGGGACATATAACACCGGGGAGCTGTTTTTT.